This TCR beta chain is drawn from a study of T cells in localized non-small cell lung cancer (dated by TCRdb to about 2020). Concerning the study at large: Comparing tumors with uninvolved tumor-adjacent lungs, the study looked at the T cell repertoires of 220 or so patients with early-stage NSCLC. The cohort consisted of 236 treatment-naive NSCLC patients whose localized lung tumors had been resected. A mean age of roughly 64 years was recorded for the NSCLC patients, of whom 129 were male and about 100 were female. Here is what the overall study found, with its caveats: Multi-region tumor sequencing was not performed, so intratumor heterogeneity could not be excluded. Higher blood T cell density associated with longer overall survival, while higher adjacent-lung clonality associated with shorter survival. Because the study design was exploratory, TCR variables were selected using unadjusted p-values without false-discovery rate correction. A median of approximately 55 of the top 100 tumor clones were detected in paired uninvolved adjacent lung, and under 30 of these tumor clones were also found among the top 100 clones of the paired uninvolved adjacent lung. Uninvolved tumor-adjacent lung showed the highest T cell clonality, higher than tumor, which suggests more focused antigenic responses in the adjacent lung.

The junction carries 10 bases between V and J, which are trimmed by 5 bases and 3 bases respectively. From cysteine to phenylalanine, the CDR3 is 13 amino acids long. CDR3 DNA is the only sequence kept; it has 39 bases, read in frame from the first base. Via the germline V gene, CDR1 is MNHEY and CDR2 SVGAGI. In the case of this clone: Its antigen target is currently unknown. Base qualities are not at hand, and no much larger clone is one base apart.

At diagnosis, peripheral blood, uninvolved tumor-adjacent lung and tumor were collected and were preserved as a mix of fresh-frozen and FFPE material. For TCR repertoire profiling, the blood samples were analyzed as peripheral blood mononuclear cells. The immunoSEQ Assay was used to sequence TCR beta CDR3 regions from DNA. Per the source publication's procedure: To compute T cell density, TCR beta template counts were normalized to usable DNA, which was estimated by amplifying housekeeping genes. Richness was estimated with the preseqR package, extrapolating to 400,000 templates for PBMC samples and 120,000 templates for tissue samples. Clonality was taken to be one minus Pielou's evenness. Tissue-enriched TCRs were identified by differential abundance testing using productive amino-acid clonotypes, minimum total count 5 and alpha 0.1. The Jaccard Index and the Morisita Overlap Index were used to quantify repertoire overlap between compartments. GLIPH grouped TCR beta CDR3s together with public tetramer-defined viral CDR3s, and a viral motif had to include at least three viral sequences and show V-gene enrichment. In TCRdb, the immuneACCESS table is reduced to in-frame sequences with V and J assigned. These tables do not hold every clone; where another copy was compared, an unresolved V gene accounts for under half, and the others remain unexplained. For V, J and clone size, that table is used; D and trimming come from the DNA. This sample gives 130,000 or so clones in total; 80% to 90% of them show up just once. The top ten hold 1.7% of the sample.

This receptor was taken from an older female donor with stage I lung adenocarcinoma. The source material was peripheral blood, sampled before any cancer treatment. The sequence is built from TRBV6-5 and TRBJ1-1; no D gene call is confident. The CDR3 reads CASSQLSYTEAFF. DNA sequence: TGTGCCAGCAGTCAACTCTCTTACACTGAAGCTTTCTTT.